This entry concerns a single T cell receptor beta chain. The record originates from a study of blood T cell repertoires in COVID-19. The protocol was immunoSEQ multiplex PCR, while the TCRdb copy is restricted to in-frame clones and leaves out a portion. Found here are about 180,000 clones, approximately 80% of them singletons; the top ten hold 14%. V lost 1 base and J 5 bases, leaving 9 bases between the germline ends. CDR3 length equals 14 residues. CDR1 and CDR2 (germline): SGHNT, YYREEE (reference sequence). This TCR came from a man aged 60 to 69 who had been exposed to COVID-19. The chain combines TRBV5-4 with TRBJ1-4; D is possibly TRBD1 (6 bases). The source material was PBMCs or T cells enriched from blood (not recorded which). The CDR3 protein is CASSLRGGNEKLFF. In DNA, the CDR3 is TGTGCCAGCAGCTTGAGGGGGGGGAATGAAAAACTGTTTTTT.